One and the same sample provided the 17 T cell receptor beta chains below, sequenced in a study of shared clonotypes between healthy human individuals. Assay used: immunoSEQ multiplex PCR; TCRdb lists only in-frame clones, some missing. The data show about 2,500,000 clones, approximately 92% seen once. The sequencing input was naive CD4+ T cells sorted from blood. Subset meaning: CD45RA+ positively selected. These receptor sequences come from a young man in good health.

The chain employs TRBV11-2 and TRBJ2-5, with D hard to call. Matching the DNA end better, TRBJ2-7 makes the J call doubtful. CDR1 is SGHAT, CDR2 FQNNGV, per germline. CDR3 size: 15 residues. CDR3 sequence (DNA): TGTGCCAGCAGCTTAGATCCGACTGCATACTACGAGCAGTACTTC. This sequence encodes CASSLDPTAYYEQYF.

This clone showed up just a few times. V gene TRBV5-1 combines with J gene TRBJ1-6; the match to TRBD1 covers 7 bases. Per the germline V gene, CDR1 is SGHRS and CDR2 is YFSETQ. V lost 0 bases to trimming and J lost 8 bases; unmatched junction nucleotides: 5. The CDR3 is made up of 15 amino acids. In DNA, the CDR3 is TGCGCCAGCAGCTTGGACAGGGGTTGGGATTCACCCCTCCACTTT. Its protein product is CASSLDRGWDSPLHF.

This clone was counted only a few times. V is TRBV5-4 and J is TRBJ1-5; D possibly corresponds to TRBD1 (5 bases). Germline CDR1 is SGHNT and CDR2 is YYREEE (reference sequence). CDR3 length: 14 amino acids. With 3 bases removed from V and 5 bases from J, the gap between germline ends came to 12 bases. The CDR3 loop reads CASSWGGVDQPQHF. CDR3 nucleotides: TGTGCCAGCAGCTGGGGGGGAGTGGATCAGCCCCAGCATTTT.

The rearrangement joins TRBV10-3 to TRBJ2-4; no clear D gene. This CDR3 comprises 12 residues. Germline CDR1 reads ENHRY; CDR2 reads SYGVKD. V lost 2 bases, J lost 6 bases, and 5 bases lay in between. DNA for the CDR3: TGTGCCATCAGTGAGGGGCCAAACATTCAGTACTTC. Encoded protein: CAISEGPNIQYF.

The chain carries TRBV2 and TRBJ2-5; the D is unclear. There are 13 residues in the CDR3. The V and J ends lost 2 bases and 2 bases respectively, with 6 bases between them. Germline V gene lookup returns CDR1 SNHLY and CDR2 FYNNEI. CDR3 amino acids: CASSERQQETQYF. CDR3 sequence (DNA): TGTGCCAGCAGTGAACGGCAGCAAGAGACCCAGTACTTC. Supplemented by reference TRBV2 and TRBJ2-5, the full variable domain reads EPEVTQTPSHQVTQMGQEVILRCVPISNHLYFYWYRQILGQKVEFLVSFYNNEISEKSEIFDDQFSVERPDGSNFTLKIRSTKLEDSAMYFCASSERQQETQYFGPGTRLLVL.

The chain couples TRBV11-2 to TRBJ2-7; the match to TRBD2 covers 10 bases. This CDR3 has 15 residues. Germline loops: CDR1 SGHAT, CDR2 FQNNGV. J was trimmed by 0 bases and V by 3 bases; bases with no gene match: 2. This CDR3 is CASSLGLANSYEQYF. In nucleotides, the CDR3 is TGTGCCAGCAGCTTGGGACTAGCGAACTCCTACGAGCAGTACTTC.

The rearrangement links TRBV29-1 to TRBJ2-7; D gene ambiguous. V lost 3 bases to trimming and J lost 4 bases, with 10 bases between them. Germline assignment: CDR1 SQVTM and CDR2 ANQGSEA. The length of the CDR3 is 12 residues. CDR3 residues: CSVEVSVYEQYF. As DNA, the CDR3 is TGCAGCGTTGAGGTGAGCGTATACGAGCAGTACTTC.

V and J are TRBV7-9 and TRBJ2-7; 7 bases map to TRBD1. Losses at the gene ends were 9 bases for V and 0 bases for J; bases not matched to a gene: 23. The CDR3 extends over 19 amino acids. Germline CDR1 is SEHNR and CDR2 is FQNEAQ (reference sequence). CDR3 bases: TGTGCCAGACCCCTGGACTCGAGGGGACAGATTCTCAACTCCTACGAGCAGTACTTC. It specifies CARPLDSRGQILNSYEQYF.

This chain connects TRBV18 to TRBJ1-1; D is uncertain. Germline loops: CDR1 KGHSH, CDR2 LQKENI. V was shortened by 1 base and J by 4 bases, with 13 bases between the two germline ends. The CDR3 is 15 amino acids. The CDR3 is CASSPREEIGTEAFF. CDR3 nucleotide sequence: TGTGCCAGCTCACCACGGGAGGAAATCGGCACTGAAGCTTTCTTT.

The V and J genes are TRBV6-6 and TRBJ2-2, with a weak D call TRBD1 (5 bases). The V end lost 2 bases, the J end lost 6 bases, and 10 bases lay between the germline ends. The V gene's germline CDR1 is MNHNY and CDR2 SVGAGI (reference sequence). This CDR3 spans 14 amino acids. The CDR3 DNA sequence: TGTGCCAGCAGTTACAGGGGCTACGCCGGGGAGCTGTTTTTT. Its protein is CASSYRGYAGELFF.

The chain is built from TRBV9 and TRBJ2-2; a possible D gene is TRBD1 (6 bases). Trimming took 4 bases from V and 5 from J, leaving 18 bases between them. Germline V gives CDR1 SGDLS, CDR2 YYNGEE. The CDR3 has 16 residues. The CDR3 DNA reads as TGTGCCAGCAGCCCCCAGGACAGACGAACGACCGGGGAGCTGTTTTTT. It codes for CASSPQDRRTTGELFF. The variable domain in full, completed from reference TRBV9 and TRBJ2-2, reads DSGVTQTPKHLITATGQRVTLRCSPRSGDLSVYWYQQSLDQGLQFLIQYYNGEERAKGNILERFSAQQFPDLHSELNLSSLELGDSALYFCASSPQDRRTTGELFFGEGSRLTVL.

V is TRBV5-6 and J is TRBJ2-1, with 8 bases that match TRBD2. This CDR3 comprises 17 residues. Germline V gene data show CDR1 as SGHDT and CDR2 as YYEEEE. The V gene end was trimmed by 0 bases and the J gene end by 2 bases; junction bases not matched to a gene: 7. In DNA form, the CDR3 reads TGTGCCAGCAGCTTGGCCTTCGCGGGGGGCACCTACAATGAGCAGTTCTTC. This sequence encodes CASSLAFAGGTYNEQFF. The whole variable domain, filled in from reference TRBV5-6 and TRBJ2-1, reads DAGVTQSPTHLIKTRGQQVTLRCSPKSGHDTVSWYQQALGQGPQFIFQYYEEEERQRGNFPDRFSGHQFPNYSSELNVNALLLGDSALYLCASSLAFAGGTYNEQFFGPGTRLTVL.

The chain has TRBV7-9 and TRBJ1-6; D is possibly TRBD1 (5 bases). Per germline, CDR1 SEHNR and CDR2 FQNEAQ (reference sequence). The ends were cut back, 6 bases at V and 3 bases at J, with 6 bases in the middle. The CDR3 has 13 residues. CDR3 coding DNA: TGTGCCAGCAGTAGGGGCTATAATTCACCCCTCCACTTT. It specifies CASSRGYNSPLHF.

V is TRBV28 and J is TRBJ1-5; D possibly corresponds to TRBD1 (6 bases). In germline, CDR1 is MDHEN, CDR2 SYDVKM. V gave up 7 bases and J gave up 3 bases, with 16 bases separating them. The CDR3 runs 15 residues. CDR3 sequence: CASTLTDRNNQPQHF. CDR3 nucleotide sequence: TGTGCCAGCACCCTAACCGACAGGAACAATCAGCCCCAGCATTTT. The variable domain in full, with the rest retrieved from reference TRBV28 and TRBJ1-5, is DVKVTQSSRYLVKRTGEKVFLECVQDMDHENMFWYRQDPGLGLRLIYFSYDVKMKEKGDIPEGYSVSREKKERFSLILESASTNQTSMYLCASTLTDRNNQPQHFGDGTRLSIL.

The chain carries TRBV15 and TRBJ1-3, with D hard to call. Trimming cost V 1 base and J 0 bases, with 16 bases left between them. CDR3 length: 18 amino acids. Germline V gives CDR1 LNHNV, CDR2 YYDKDF (reference sequence). The CDR3 sequence: CATSRGPGGTLSGNTIYF. CDR3 nucleotides: TGTGCCACCAGCAGAGGTCCAGGTGGTACCCTCTCTGGAAACACCATATATTTT.

The V call is TRBV4-3, the J call TRBJ2-7; D perhaps matches TRBD2 (6 bases). Germline CDR1 and CDR2: LGHNA and YSLEER. The CDR3 is 16 amino acids. Trimming cost V 1 base and J 1 base, with 14 bases left between them. The CDR3 coding sequence is TGCGCCAGCAGCCAAGGTCCGGGGGTGGATTCCTACGAGCAGTACTTC. Translating gives CASSQGPGVDSYEQYF.

This clone was counted only a few times. Germline and junction disagree at one end, which may indicate a read error. V gene TRBV7-7 combines with J gene TRBJ2-2; D unresolved. Germline CDR1 is SSHAT and CDR2 is FNYEAQ (reference sequence). This CDR3 region has 15 residues. CDR3 sequence (DNA): TGTGCTAGCAGCCCGATTGACCCGAACACCGGGGAGCTGTTTTTT. Encoded protein: CASSPIDPNTGELFF.